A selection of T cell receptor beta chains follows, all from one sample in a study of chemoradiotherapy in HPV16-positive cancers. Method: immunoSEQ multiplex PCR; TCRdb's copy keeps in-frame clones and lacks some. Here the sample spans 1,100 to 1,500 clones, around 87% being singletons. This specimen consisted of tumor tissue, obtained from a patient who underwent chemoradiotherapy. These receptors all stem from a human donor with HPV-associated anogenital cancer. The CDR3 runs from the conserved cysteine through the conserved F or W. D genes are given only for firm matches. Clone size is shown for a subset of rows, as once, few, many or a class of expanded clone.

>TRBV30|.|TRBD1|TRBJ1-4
TGTGCCGCCCGGGACAGAACTAATGAAAAACTGTTTTTT
CAARDRTNEKLFF
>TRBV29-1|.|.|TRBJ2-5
TGCAGCTCCGGGACGTCCGAAGAGACCCAGTACTTC
CSSGTSEETQYF
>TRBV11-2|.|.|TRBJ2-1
TGTGCCAGCAGCGGATACTCCTTGACGCGACTCAATGAGCAGTTCTTC
CASSGYSLTRLNEQFF
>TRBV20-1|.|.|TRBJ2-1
TGCAGTGCTAGCCACAACGTGGGGCAGTTCTTC
CSASHNVGQFF
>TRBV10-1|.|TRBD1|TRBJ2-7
TGCGCCAGCAGCCCCGGACAGGGGAACCTGTACTTC
CASSPGQGNLYF
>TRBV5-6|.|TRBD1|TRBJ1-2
TGTGCCAGCAGCCCACCGGGACAGGGGGCCTGGGGCTACACCTTC
CASSPPGQGAWGYTF
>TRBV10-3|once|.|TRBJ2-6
TGTGCCATCAGTGAGTGCAACTGTAGACAAAGTCGGGCCAACGTCCTGACTTTC
CAISECNCRQSRANVLTF
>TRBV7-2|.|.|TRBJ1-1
TGTGCCAGCAGCTTCACCAGGAAAAACACTGAAGCTTTCTTT
CASSFTRKNTEAFF
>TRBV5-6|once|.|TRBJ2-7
TGTGCCAGCAGCTTGGGGGGGGCCCTCTACGAGCAGTACTTC
CASSLGGALYEQYF
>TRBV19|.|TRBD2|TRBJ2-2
TGTGCCAGTAGTCGGCTAGCGGGGGGGCCCACCGGGGAGCTGTTTTTT
CASSRLAGGPTGELFF
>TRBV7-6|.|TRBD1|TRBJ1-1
TGTGCCAGCAGCTTAGTTGGGGTAGGCACAGGGGGCCGGAACACTGAAGCTTTCTTT
CASSLVGVGTGGRNTEAFF
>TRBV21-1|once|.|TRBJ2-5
TGTGCCAGCAGCCCACGACAGGGGGGGGAGACCCAGTACTTC
CASSPRQGGETQYF
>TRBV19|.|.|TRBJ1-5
TGTGCCAGTAGTATCCAGGTCAATCAGCCCCAGCATTTT
CASSIQVNQPQHF
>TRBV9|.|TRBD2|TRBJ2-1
TGTGCCAGCAGCAACCTAGCGGGGGGCGGCTACAATGAGCAGTTCTTC
CASSNLAGGGYNEQFF
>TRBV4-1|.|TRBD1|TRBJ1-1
TGCGCCAGCAGCCAGGGAGACAGGGGTGGCACTGAAGCTTTCTTT
CASSQGDRGGTEAFF
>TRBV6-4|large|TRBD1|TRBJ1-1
TGTGCCAGCAGCCCCGGGACAGCGAACACTGAAGCTTTCTTT
CASSPGTANTEAFF
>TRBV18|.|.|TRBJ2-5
TGTGCCAGCTCACCACAGCGCGAGACCCAGTACTTC
CASSPQRETQYF
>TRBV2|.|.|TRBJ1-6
TGTGCCAGCAGTGGACACAAGTCCTTCTATAATTCACCCCTCCACTTT
CASSGHKSFYNSPLHF
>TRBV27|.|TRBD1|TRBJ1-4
TGTGCCACCGGACAGGGTAGGGGTGAAAAACTGTTTTTT
CATGQGRGEKLFF
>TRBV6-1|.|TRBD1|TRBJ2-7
TGTGCCAGCAGCGTCCGGGACAGGGGCGACTACGAGCAGTACTTC
CASSVRDRGDYEQYF
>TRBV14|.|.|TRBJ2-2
TGTGCCAGCGCAACCTTTCCCGGGGAGCTGTTTTTT
CASATFPGELFF
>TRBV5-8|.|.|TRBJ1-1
TGTGCCAGCAGGTCTGGATCGAACACTGAAGCTTTCTTT
CASRSGSNTEAFF
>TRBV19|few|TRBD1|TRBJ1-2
TGTGCCAGTCAGGGGGACTTTGATGGCTACACCTTC
CASQGDFDGYTF